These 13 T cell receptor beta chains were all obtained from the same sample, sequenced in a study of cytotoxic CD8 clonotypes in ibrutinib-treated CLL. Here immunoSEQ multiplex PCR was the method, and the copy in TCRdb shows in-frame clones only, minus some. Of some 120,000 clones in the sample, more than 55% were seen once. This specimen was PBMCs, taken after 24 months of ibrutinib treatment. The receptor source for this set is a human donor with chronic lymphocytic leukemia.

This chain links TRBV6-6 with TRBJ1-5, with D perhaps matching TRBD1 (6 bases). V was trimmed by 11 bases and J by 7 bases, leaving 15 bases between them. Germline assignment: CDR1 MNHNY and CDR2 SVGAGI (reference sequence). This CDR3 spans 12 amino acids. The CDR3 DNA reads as TGTGCCGGAAGGGGGGATGGACAGCCCCAGCATTTT. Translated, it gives CAGRGDGQPQHF.

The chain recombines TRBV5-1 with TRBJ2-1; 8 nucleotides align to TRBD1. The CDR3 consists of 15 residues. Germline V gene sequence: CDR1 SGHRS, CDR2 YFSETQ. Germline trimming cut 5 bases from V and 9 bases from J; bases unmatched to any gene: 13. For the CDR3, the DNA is TGCGCCAGCAGGGGAGGACAGGGAAACAAGGGTGAGCAGTTCTTC. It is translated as CASRGGQGNKGEQFF. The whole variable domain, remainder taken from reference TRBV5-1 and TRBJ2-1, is KAGVTQTPRYLIKTRGQQVTLSCSPISGHRSVSWYQQTPGQGLQFLFEYFSETQRNKGNFPGRFSGRQFSNSRSEMNVSTLELGDSALYLCASRGGQGNKGEQFFGPGTRLTVL.

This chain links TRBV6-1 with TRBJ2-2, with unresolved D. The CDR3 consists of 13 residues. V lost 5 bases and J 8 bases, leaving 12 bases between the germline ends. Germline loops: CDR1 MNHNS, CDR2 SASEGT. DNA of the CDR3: TGTGCCAGCAGTTCTACCCTGAGAGGGGAGCTGTTTTTT. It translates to CASSSTLRGELFF.

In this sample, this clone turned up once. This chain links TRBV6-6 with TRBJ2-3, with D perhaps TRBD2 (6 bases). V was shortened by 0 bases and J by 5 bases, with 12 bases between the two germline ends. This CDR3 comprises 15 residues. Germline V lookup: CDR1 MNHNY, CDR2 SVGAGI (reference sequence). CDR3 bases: TGTGCCAGCAGTTACTCGCGTCAGGGAGGAGATACGCAGTATTTT. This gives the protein CASSYSRQGGDTQYF.

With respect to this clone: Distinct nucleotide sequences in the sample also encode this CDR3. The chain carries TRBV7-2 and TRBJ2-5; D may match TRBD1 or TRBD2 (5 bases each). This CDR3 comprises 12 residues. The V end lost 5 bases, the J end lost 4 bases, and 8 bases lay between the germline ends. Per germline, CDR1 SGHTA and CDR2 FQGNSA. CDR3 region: CASSPGRETQYF. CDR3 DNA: TGTGCCAGCAGCCCGGGACGAGAGACCCAGTACTTC.

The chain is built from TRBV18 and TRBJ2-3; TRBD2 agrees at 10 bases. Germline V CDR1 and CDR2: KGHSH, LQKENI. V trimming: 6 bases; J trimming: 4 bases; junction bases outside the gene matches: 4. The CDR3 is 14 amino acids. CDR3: CASSPGLAADTQYF. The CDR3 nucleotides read TGTGCCAGCTCTCCTGGACTAGCGGCAGATACGCAGTATTTT.

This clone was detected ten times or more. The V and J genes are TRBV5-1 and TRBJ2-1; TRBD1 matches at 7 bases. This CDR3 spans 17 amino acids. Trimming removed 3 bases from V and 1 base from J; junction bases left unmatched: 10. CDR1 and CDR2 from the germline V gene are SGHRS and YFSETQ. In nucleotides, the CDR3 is TGCGCCAGCAGCTCCCCATCCGACAGGGTGTCCTACAATGAGCAGTTCTTC. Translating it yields CASSSPSDRVSYNEQFF.

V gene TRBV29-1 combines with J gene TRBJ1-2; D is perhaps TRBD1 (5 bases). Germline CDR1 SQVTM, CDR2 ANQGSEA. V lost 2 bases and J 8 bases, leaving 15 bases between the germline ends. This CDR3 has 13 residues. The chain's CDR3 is CSVEHRSRLGYTF. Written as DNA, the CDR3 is TGCAGCGTTGAACACAGGTCCAGACTAGGCTACACCTTC. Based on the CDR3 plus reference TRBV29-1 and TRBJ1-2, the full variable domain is SAVISQKPSRDICQRGTSLTIQCQVDSQVTMMFWYRQQPGQSLTLIATANQGSEATYESGFVIDKFPISRPNLTFSTLTVSNMSPEDSSIYLCSVEHRSRLGYTFGSGTRLTVV.

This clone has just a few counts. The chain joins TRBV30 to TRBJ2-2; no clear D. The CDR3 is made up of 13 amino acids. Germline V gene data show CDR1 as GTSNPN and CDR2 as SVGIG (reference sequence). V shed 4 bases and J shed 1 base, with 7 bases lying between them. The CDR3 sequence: CAWKGLNTGELFF. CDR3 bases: TGTGCCTGGAAAGGCCTGAACACCGGGGAGCTGTTTTTT.

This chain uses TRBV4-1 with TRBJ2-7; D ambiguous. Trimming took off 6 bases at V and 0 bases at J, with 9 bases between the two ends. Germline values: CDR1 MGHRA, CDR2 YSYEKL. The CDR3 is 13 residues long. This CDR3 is CASRRSSSYEQYF. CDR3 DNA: TGCGCCAGCAGACGGTCTAGCTCCTACGAGCAGTACTTC.

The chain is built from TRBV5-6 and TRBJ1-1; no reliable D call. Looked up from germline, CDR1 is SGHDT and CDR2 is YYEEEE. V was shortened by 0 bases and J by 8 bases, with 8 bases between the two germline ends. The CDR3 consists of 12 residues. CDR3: CASSLDGIEAFF. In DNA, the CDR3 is TGTGCCAGCAGCTTGGATGGAATAGAAGCTTTCTTT.

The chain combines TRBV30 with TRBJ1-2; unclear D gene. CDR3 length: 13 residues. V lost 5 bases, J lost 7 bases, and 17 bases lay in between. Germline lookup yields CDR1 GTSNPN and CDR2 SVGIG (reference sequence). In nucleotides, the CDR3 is TGTGCCTGGCTACAGAAGGGATCTAGTGGCTACACCTTC. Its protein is CAWLQKGSSGYTF.

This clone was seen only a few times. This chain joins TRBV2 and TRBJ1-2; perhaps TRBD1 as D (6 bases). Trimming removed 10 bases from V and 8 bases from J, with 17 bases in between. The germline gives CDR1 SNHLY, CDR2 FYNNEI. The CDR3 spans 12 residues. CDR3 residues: CATRGGGSGYTF. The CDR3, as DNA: TGTGCCACCAGGGGAGGGGGTTCGGGCTACACCTTC.